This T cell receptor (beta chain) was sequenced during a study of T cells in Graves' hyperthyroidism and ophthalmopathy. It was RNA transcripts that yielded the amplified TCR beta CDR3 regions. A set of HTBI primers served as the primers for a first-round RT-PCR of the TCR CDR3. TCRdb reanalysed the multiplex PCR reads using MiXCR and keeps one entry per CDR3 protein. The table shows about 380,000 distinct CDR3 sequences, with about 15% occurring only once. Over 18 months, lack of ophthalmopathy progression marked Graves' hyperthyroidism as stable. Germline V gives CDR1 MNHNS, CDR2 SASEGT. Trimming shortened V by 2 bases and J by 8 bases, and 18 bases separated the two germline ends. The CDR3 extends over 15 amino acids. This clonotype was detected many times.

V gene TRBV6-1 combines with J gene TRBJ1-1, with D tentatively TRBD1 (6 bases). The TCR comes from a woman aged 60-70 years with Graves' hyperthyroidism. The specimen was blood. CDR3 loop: CASSELFLGGTEAFF. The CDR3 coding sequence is TGTGCCAGCAGTGAATTATTCTTGGGGGGCACGGAAGCTTTCTTT.